Listed here is a single T cell receptor beta chain. V lost 0 bases, J lost 0 bases, and 10 bases lay in between. Germline CDR1 is SGHNT and CDR2 is YYREEE (reference sequence). The CDR3 runs 15 residues. The TCR beta repertoire was assessed by survey-level immunoSEQ sequencing. Generated by immunoSEQ multiplex PCR, the TCRdb table keeps only in-frame clones and is missing some. The table includes 45,000 to 55,000 clones, 90% to 95% detected once. This clonotype was obtained from a man aged 35-49 years with rheumatoid arthritis. V and J are TRBV5-4 and TRBJ2-7; D may be TRBD1 (5 bases). The sequencing input was PBMCs. The CDR3 loop reads CASSLDATVSYEQYF. CDR3 coding DNA: TGTGCCAGCAGCTTGGATGCGACAGTCTCCTACGAGCAGTACTTC.